This T cell receptor beta chain was identified in a study of response to subunit inactivated influenza vaccine (dated by TCRdb to 2017 to 2018). Study-level background: The study used deep quantitative T cell receptor repertoire profiling to track responses to a trivalent subunit inactivated influenza vaccine. The research as a whole found: It was suggested by the authors that each seasonal influenza vaccination may recruit only a limited number of new T cells.

Reading from cysteine to phenylalanine, the CDR3 counts 16 amino acids. Only the CDR3 DNA stays, 48 bases, in frame from base 1. Deletion took 6 bases off V and 2 bases off J, with a span of 18 bases between the germline ends. Looking up the germline V gene yields CDR1 SGHRS and CDR2 YFSETQ. In regard to this clonotype: The antigen it binds to is not known. No much larger clone is present one base from it, and per-base qualities are unavailable.

Library construction relied on RT-PCR. For sequencing, an Illumina HiSeq 2500 was employed. TCRdb redid the processing of the public reads, applying fastp at Q25 and MiXCR, and retained in-frame beta chains. A single entry per CDR3 protein holds the most common genes and DNA from its merged rows. The sample has around 520,000 distinct CDR3 sequences on record, 10% to 15% of them singletons. The top ten constitute roughly 10% of the sample. The chain is made from TRBV5-1 and TRBJ2-1; the D gene is tentatively TRBD1 or TRBD2, each matching 6 bases. This specimen was PBMCs from blood, taken on the day of vaccination. This sequence was found in a man aged 50-60 years who received an inactivated influenza vaccine. Donor details come from another sample of the same person, matched by shared clones. The DNA sequence is given as TGCGCCAGCAAGGGGGGTAGCGCCCTTACCTACAATGAGCAGTTCTTC. Its protein product is CASKGGSALTYNEQFF.